The present T cell receptor (beta chain) was sequenced within a study of blood T cell repertoires in COVID-19. Assay used: immunoSEQ multiplex PCR; TCRdb lists only in-frame clones, some missing. The sample includes around 320,000 clones, 90% seen only once; the top ten take around 4.5%. Across about two dozen US areas, participants ranged in age from about 18 to 90 years. The TCR comes from a woman in her late teens or twenties with acute COVID-19. Material for sequencing was PBMCs or T cells enriched from blood (not recorded which).

CDR3 DNA: TGTGCCAGTAGTGGCCCTGAAGCTTTCTTT. Translation: CASSGPEAFF. The rearrangement joins TRBV19 to TRBJ1-1; D gene ambiguous. CDR1 and CDR2 from the germline V gene are LNHDA and SQIVND (reference sequence). The CDR3 is made up of 10 amino acids. The germline V and J ends were trimmed by 5 bases and 6 bases, with 4 bases remaining between them. The entire variable domain, with the rest obtained from reference TRBV19 and TRBJ1-1, is as follows: DGGITQSPKYLFRKEGQNVTLSCEQNLNHDAMYWYRQDPGQGLRLIYYSQIVNDFQKGDIAEGYSVSREKKESFPLTVTSAQKNPTAFYLCASSGPEAFFGQGTRLTVV.